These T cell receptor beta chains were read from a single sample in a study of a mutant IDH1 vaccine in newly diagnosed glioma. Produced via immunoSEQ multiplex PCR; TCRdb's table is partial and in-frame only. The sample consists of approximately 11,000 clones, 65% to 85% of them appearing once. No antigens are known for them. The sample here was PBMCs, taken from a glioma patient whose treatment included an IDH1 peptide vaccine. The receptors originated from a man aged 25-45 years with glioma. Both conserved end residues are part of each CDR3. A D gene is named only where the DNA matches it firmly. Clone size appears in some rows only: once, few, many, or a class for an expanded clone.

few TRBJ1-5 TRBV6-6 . CASSYSPDQPQHF TGTGCCAGCAGTTACTCCCCCGATCAGCCCCAGCATTTT
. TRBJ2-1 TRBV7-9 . CASSPPHNEQFF TGTGCCAGCAGCCCCCCCCACAATGAGCAGTTCTTC
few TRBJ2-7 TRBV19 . CASTGDGGFYEQYF TGTGCCAGTACTGGGGACGGGGGATTCTACGAGCAGTACTTC
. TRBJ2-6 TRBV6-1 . CASSDSLGGANVLTF TGTGCCAGCTCGGACAGCCTCGGTGGGGCCAACGTCCTGACTTTC
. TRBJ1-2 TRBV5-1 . CASSLGGAPYGYTF TGCGCCAGCAGCTTAGGGGGTGCGCCTTATGGCTACACCTTC
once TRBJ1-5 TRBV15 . CATSSARGTPFHF TGTGCCACCAGCAGTGCCCGGGGGACACCCTTCCATTTT
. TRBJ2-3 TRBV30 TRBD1 CAWSSQGLGTQYF TGTGCCTGGAGTTCACAGGGGCTGGGTACGCAGTATTTT
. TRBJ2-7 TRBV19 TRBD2 CASSRIAGGPYEQYF TGTGCCAGTAGCAGAATAGCGGGAGGGCCCTACGAGCAGTACTTC
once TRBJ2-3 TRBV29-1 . CSVARQSSTDTQYF TGCAGCGTTGCGAGGCAGTCGAGCACAGATACGCAGTATTTT
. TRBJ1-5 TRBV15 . CATSREGRASQHF TGTGCCACCAGCAGAGAAGGAAGGGCCTCCCAGCATTTT
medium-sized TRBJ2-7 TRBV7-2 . CASSLASRTYEQYF TGTGCCAGCAGCTTAGCTTCCAGGACCTACGAGCAGTACTTC
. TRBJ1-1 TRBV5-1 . CASSPQGMNTEAFF TGCGCCAGCAGCCCCCAGGGGATGAACACTGAAGCTTTCTTT
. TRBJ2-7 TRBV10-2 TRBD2 CATRGTSGELTPYEQYF TGCGCCACCAGGGGAACTAGCGGAGAGCTGACACCCTACGAGCAGTACTTC
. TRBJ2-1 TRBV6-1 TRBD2 CASSEAGTTYNEQFF TGTGCCAGCAGTGAAGCTGGGACTACCTACAATGAGCAGTTCTTC
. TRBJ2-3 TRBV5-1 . CASSPAASTDTQYF TGCGCCAGCAGTCCCGCGGCTTCCACAGATACGCAGTATTTT
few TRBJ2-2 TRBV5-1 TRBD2 CASTLAGVNTGELFF TGCGCCAGCACCCTTGCGGGAGTAAACACCGGGGAGCTGTTTTTT
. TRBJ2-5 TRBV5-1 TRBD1 CASSLDRGSQETQYF TGCGCCAGCAGCTTGGACAGGGGATCCCAAGAGACCCAGTACTTC
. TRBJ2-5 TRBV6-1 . CASRESPPSVETQYF TGTGCCAGCAGGGAAAGCCCCCCCTCGGTGGAGACCCAGTACTTC
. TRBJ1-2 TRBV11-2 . CASSAPGGYNGYTF TGTGCCAGCAGCGCCCCGGGGGGGTACAATGGCTACACCTTC
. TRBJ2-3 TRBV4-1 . CASSHRGADTQYF TGCGCCAGCAGCCACCGAGGGGCAGATACGCAGTATTTT
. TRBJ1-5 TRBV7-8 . CASSLIGIDNQPQHF TGTGCCAGCAGCTTAATTGGGATTGACAATCAGCCCCAGCATTTT
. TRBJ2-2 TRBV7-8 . CASSLAGVYTGELFF TGTGCCAGCAGCTTAGCAGGCGTATACACCGGGGAGCTGTTTTTT
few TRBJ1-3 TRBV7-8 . CASSPGSGGNTIYF TGTGCCAGCAGCCCAGGTTCCGGTGGAAACACCATATATTTT
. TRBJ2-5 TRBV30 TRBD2 CAWKNKKNGTSGKPETQYF TGTGCCTGGAAAAATAAAAAGAACGGGACTAGCGGAAAACCGGAGACCCAGTACTTC
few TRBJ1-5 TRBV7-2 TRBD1 CASSPSWDRASQPQHF TGTGCCAGCAGCCCTAGTTGGGACAGGGCGAGTCAGCCCCAGCATTTT
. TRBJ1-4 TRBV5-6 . CASTVGAGSGEKLFF TGTGCCAGCACCGTGGGGGCCGGGAGTGGTGAAAAACTGTTTTTT
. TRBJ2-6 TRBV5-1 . CASSLEGGSGANVLTF TGCGCCAGCAGCTTGGAGGGGGGCTCCGGGGCCAACGTCCTGACTTTC
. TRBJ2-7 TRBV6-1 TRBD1 CASIRDRPSSYEQYF TGTGCCAGCATTAGGGACAGGCCGAGCTCCTACGAGCAGTACTTC
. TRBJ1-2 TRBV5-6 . CASSFGMGAGGYTF TGTGCCAGCAGCTTTGGTATGGGGGCAGGCGGCTACACCTTC